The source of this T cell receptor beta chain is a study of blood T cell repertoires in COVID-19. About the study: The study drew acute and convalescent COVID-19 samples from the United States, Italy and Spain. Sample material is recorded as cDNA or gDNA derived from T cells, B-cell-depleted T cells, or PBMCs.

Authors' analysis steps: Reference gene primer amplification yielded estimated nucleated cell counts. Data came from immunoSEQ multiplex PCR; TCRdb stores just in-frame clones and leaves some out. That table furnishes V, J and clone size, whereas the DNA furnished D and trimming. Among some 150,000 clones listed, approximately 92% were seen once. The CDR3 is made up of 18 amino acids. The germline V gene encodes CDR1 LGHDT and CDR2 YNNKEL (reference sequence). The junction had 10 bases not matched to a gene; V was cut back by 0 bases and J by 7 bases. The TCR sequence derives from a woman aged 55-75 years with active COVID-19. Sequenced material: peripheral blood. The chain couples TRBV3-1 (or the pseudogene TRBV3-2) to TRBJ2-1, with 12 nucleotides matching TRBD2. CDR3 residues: CASSQEKPGLAGWNEQFF. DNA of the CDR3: TGTGCCAGCAGCCAAGAGAAGCCCGGACTAGCGGGATGGAATGAGCAGTTCTTC.